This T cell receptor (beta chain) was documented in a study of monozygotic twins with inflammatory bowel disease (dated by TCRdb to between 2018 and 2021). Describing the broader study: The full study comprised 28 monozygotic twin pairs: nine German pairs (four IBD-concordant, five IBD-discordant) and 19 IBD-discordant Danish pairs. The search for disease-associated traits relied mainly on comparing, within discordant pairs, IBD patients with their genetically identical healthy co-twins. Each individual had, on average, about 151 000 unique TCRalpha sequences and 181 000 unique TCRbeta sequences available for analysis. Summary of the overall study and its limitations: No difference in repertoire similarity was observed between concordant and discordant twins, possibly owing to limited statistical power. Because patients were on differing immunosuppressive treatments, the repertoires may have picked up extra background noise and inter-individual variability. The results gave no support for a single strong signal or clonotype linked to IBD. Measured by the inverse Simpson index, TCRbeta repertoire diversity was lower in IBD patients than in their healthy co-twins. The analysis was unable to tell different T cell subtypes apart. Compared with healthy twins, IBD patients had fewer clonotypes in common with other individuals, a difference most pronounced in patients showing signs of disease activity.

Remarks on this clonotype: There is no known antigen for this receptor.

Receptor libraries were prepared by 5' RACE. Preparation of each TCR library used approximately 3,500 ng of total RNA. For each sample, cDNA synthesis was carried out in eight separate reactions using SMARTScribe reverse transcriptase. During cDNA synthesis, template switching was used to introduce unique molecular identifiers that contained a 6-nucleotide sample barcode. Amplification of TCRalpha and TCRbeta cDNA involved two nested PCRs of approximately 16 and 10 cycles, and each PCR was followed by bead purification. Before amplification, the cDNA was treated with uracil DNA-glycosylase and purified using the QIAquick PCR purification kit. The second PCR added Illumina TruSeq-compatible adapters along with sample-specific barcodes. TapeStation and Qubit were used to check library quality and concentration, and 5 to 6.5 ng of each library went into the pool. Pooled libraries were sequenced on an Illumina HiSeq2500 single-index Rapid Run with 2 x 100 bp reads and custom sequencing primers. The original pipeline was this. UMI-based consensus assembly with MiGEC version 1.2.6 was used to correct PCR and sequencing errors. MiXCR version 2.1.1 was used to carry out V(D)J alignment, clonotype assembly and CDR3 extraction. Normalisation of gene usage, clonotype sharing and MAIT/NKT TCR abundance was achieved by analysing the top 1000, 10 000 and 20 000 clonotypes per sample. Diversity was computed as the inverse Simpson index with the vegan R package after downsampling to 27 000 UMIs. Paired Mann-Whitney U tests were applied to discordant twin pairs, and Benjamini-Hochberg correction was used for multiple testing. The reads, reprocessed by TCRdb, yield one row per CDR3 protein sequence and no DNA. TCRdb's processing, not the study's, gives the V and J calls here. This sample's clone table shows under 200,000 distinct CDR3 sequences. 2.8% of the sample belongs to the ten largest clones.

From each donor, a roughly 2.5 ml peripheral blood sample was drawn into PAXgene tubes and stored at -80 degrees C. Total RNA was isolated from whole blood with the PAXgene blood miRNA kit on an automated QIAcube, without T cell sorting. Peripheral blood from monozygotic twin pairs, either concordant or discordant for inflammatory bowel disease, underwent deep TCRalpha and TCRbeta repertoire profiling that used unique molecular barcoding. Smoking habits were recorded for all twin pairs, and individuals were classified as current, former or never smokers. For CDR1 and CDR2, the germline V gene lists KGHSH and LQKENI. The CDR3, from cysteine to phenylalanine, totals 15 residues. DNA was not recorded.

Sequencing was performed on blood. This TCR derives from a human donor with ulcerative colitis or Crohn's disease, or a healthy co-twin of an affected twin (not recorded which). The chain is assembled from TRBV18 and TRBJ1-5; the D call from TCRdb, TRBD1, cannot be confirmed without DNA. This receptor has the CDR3 CASSPETGVYQPQHF. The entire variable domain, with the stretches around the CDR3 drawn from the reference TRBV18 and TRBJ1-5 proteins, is NAGVMQNPRHLVRRRGQEARLRCSPMKGHSHVYWYRQLPEEGLKFMVYLQKENIIDESGMPKERFSAEFPKEGPSILRIQQVVRGDSAAYFCASSPETGVYQPQHFGDGTRLSIL.